This T cell receptor beta chain is drawn from a study of STAT5B mutations in CD4+ large granular lymphocyte leukemia. General study points: Compared with healthy controls (2/35), patient top clones favored TRBV06 (8/27). Higher CD4+ than CD8+ T-LGLL clonality might reflect small sample size. About a quarter of private leukemic clonotypes occurred rarely in other patients' non-leukemic repertoires.

This clone has only a few counts. Its matching antigen is unknown. This CDR3 is built from 15 residues. After removal of 2 bases from V and 4 bases from J, the junction contained 6 bases not matched to a gene. CDR1 and CDR2 from the germline V gene are MDHEN and SYDVKM. Profiled with immunoSEQ multiplex PCR; TCRdb holds only in-frame clones, not every one. The sample has around 32,000 clones, about four fifths seen once; the top ten hold about 2.5%. The specimen was CD4+ T cells from blood buffy coats. This clonotype was obtained from a human donor in good health. The rearrangement joins TRBV28 to TRBJ2-7, with TRBD1 identical over 9 bases. The CDR3 spells CASSLPGTGLYEQYF. For the CDR3, the DNA is TGTGCCAGCAGTTTACCCGGGACAGGGCTTTACGAGCAGTACTTC.